A single T cell receptor (beta chain) is shown here with its context. Here immunoSEQ multiplex PCR was the method, and the copy in TCRdb shows in-frame clones only, minus some. In the table there are roughly 340,000 clones, about nine tenths of which are singletons. This CDR3 comprises 15 residues. The data were taken from a study of blood T cell repertoires in COVID-19. The source of this sequence is a woman in her 70s with COVID-19, enrolled during active disease. The material sequenced was peripheral blood. This rearrangement joins TRBV21-1 to TRBJ1-1; TRBD1, the D gene given by the table, was not confirmed from the DNA. TRBV21-1 is termed a pseudogene. CDR3 coding DNA: TGTGCCAGCAGTAAAAAAATAACAGGGGGGACTGAAGCTTTCTTT. This translates into CASSKKITGGTEAFF.